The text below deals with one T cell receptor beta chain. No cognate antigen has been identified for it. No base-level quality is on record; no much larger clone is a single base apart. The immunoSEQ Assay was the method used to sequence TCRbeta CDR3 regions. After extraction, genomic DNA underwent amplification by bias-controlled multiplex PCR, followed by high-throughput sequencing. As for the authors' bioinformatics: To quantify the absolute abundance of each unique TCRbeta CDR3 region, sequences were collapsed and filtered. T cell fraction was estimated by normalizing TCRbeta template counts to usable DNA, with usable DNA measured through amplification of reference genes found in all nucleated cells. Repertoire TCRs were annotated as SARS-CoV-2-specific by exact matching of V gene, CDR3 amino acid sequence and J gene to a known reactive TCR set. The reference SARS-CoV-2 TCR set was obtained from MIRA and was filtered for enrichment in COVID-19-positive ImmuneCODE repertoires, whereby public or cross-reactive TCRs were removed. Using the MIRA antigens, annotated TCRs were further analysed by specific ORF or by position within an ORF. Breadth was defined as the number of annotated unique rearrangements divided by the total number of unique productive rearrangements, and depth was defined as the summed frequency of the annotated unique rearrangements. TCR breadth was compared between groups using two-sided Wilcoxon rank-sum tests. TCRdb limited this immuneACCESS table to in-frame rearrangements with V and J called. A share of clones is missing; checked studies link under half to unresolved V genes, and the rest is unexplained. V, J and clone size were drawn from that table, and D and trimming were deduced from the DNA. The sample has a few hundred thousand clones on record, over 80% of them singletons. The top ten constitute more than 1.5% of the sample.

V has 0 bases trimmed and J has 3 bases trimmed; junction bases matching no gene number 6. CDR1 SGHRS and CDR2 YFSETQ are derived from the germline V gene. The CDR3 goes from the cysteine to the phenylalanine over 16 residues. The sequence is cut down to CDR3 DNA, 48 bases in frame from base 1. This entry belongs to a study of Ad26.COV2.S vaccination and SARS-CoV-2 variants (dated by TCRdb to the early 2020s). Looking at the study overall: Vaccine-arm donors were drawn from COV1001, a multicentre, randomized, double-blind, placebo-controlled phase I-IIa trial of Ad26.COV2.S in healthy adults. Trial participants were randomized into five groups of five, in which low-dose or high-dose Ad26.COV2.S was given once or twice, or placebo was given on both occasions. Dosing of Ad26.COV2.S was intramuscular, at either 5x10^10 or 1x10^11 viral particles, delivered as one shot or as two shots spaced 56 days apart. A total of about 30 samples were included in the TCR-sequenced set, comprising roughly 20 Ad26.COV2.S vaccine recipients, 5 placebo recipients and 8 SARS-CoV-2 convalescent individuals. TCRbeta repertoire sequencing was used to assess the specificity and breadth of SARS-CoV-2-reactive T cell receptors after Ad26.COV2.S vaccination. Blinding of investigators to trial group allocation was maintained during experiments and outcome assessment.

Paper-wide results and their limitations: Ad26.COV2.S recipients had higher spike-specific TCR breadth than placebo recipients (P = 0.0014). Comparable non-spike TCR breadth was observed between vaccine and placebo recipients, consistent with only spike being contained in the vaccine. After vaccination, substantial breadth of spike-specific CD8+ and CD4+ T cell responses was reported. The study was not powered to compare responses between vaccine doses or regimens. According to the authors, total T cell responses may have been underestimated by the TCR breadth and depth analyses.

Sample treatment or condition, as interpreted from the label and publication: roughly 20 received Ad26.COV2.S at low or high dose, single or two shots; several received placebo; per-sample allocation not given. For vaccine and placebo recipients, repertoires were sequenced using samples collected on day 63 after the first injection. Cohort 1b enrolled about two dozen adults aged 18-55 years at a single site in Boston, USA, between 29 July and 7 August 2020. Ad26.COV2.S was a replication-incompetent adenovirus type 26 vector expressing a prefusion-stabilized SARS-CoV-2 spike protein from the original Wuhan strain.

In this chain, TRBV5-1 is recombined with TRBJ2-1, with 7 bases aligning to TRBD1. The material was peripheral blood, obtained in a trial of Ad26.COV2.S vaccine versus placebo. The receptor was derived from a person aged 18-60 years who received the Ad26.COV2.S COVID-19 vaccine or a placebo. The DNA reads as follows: TGCGCCAGCAGCTTGGAAGGGCCAGGGGGCTACAATGAGCAGTTCTTC. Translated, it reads CASSLEGPGGYNEQFF.